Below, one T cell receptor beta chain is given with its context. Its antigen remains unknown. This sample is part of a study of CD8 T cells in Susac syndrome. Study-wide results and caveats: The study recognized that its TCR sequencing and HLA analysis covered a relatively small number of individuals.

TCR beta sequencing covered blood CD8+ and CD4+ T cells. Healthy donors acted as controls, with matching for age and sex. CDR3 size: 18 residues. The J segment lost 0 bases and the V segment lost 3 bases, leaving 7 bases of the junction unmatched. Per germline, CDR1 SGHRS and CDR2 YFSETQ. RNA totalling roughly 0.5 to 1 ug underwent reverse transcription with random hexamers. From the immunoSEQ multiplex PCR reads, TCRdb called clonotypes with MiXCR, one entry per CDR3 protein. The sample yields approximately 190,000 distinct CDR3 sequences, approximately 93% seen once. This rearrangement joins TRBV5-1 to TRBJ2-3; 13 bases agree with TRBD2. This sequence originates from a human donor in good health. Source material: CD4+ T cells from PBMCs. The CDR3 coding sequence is TGCGCCAGCAGCTCGGGACTAGCGGGGTCCCATAGCACAGATACGCAGTATTTT. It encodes CASSSGLAGSHSTDTQYF.